This section outlines one TCR beta chain sequence together with its context. These data are taken from a study of technical replicates of blood from a handful of donors. CDR3 length: 13 amino acids. Looked up from germline, CDR1 is SGHRS and CDR2 is YFSETQ. With V trimmed by 4 bases and J by 2 bases, 3 bases remained unmatched. This table comes from immunoSEQ multiplex PCR, and its TCRdb copy is limited to in-frame clones, with some not included. The sample shows about 70,000 clones, approximately 97% of them seen only once. The sequenced sample was T cells isolated from PBMCs. The V call is TRBV5-1, the J call TRBJ2-7, with 7 bases that match TRBD2. The TCR comes from a human donor in good health. CDR3: CASSGRAPYEQYF. The CDR3 DNA sequence: TGCGCCAGCAGCGGGAGGGCCCCCTACGAGCAGTACTTC.